The entry below describes one T cell receptor beta chain. Its antigen remains unknown. Amplification targeted TCR beta CDR3 regions from RNA transcripts. An initial round of RT-PCR targeting the TCR CDR3 relied on the HTBI primer set. TCRdb itself ran the multiplex PCR reads through MiXCR, one entry per CDR3 protein. The data contain 500,000 to 600,000 distinct CDR3 sequences, 16% of them singletons. Aged 18 to 65, the patients had hyperthyroidism that was newly diagnosed and had lasted under 2 months. Investigators excluded patients with uncontrolled infection, other autoimmune disease, pregnancy or lactation. Diagnostic assessment was based on clinical symptoms, serum thyroxine and TRAb, thyroid ultrasound and orbital computed tomography. Germline trimming cut 5 bases from V and 3 bases from J; bases unmatched to any gene: 6. This CDR3 contains 15 residues. The data belong to a study of T cells in Graves' hyperthyroidism and ophthalmopathy. Study-wide findings and caveats: Expanded thyroid clonotypes (above 0.001) were mostly also found in blood.

The V and J genes are TRBV12-3 or TRBV12-4 and TRBJ2-3; 9 bases fit TRBD2. This clonotype originated in a woman younger than 35 with Graves' hyperthyroidism. Sequencing was carried out using blood. The CDR3 nucleotides read TGTGCCAGCAGTGTGTGGGGACTAGCAACAGATACGCAGTATTTT. As protein: CASSVWGLATDTQYF.